This entry lists 31 T cell receptor beta chains sequenced from one sample in a study of post-analysis software for immune sequencing data. Study results and caveats: Patients carried five TRBV segments more frequently than controls did, and TRBV5-6, TRBV5-1 and TRBV20-1 were among them.

cDNA libraries for TCR beta contained unique molecular identifiers. MiXCR was run by TCRdb on the PCR reads, yielding one entry per CDR3 protein. This sample has roughly 700,000 distinct CDR3 sequences, with 30% found just once. Their cognate antigens are unknown. The specimen was blood. The receptors here all came from a girl between 5 and 17 years old with multiple sclerosis.

About this clonotype itself: Germline is not matched at one junction end, which may reflect a read error. The chain uses TRBV5-1 and TRBJ1-1; TRBD1 agrees at 7 bases. Germline loops: CDR1 SGHRS, CDR2 YFSETQ. This CDR3 spans 14 amino acids. The CDR3 here is CASSSDRVITETFF. The CDR3 region has the DNA TGCGCCAGCAGCTCAGACAGGGTGATCACTGAAACTTTCTTT.

This clonotype was recorded once. The CDR3 nucleotides read TGTGCCAGCAGCCCCCGGTTTGGTCCCACAGATACGCAGTATTTT. It is translated as CASSPRFGPTDTQYF. The gene calls are TRBV27 and TRBJ2-3; D uncertain. Per germline, CDR1 MNHEY and CDR2 SMNVEV (reference sequence). CDR3 length: 15 amino acids. The V end lost 6 bases, the J end lost 2 bases, and 15 bases lay between the germline ends.

In its sample, this clonotype was seen a few times. The CDR3, as DNA: TGCAGCGTCAAAAATGGGACAGGGGGCTTAATTTATGGCTACACCTTC. The encoded protein is CSVKNGTGGLIYGYTF. This chain links TRBV29-1 with TRBJ1-2; 12 bases are a match to TRBD1. V dropped 6 bases and J dropped 5; count of bases not matched to a gene: 13. This CDR3 spans 16 amino acids. The germline V gene has CDR1 SQVTM and CDR2 ANQGSEA.

V gene TRBV12-3 or TRBV12-4 combines with J gene TRBJ2-3; 7 nucleotides agree with TRBD2. V lost 6 bases, J lost 4 bases, and 7 bases stayed unmatched. The CDR3 sequence is 14 residues long. CDR3: CASSQLASADTQYF. Written as DNA, the CDR3 is TGTGCCAGCAGCCAACTAGCGTCCGCAGATACGCAGTATTTT.

As for this clonotype: At one boundary the junction diverges from the germline segment, which might be a read error. This chain joins TRBV28 and TRBJ2-5, with D perhaps being TRBD1 or TRBD2 (5 bases each). The CDR3 spans 13 residues. Germline lookup yields CDR1 MDHEN and CDR2 SYDVKM. In DNA, the CDR3 is TGTGCCAGCAGTCTATGGGGGTGGGAGACCCAGTACTTC. Protein product: CASSLWGWETQYF.

This clonotype was counted between two and nine times. The chain couples TRBV7-9 to TRBJ1-2; D call uncertain. V lost 4 bases, J lost 0 bases, and 15 bases lay in between. The CDR3 length is 16 residues. CDR1 and CDR2 from the germline V gene are SEHNR and FQNEAQ (reference sequence). CDR3 region: CASSSFGQRANYGYTF. CDR3 DNA: TGTGCCAGCAGCTCCTTCGGGCAGAGGGCTAACTATGGCTACACCTTC. Full variable domain (remainder filled in from reference TRBV7-9 and TRBJ1-2): DTGVSQNPRHKITKRGQNVTFRCDPISEHNRLYWYRQTLGQGPEFLTYFQNEAQLEKSRLLSDRFSAERPKGSFSTLEIQRTEQGDSAMYLCASSSFGQRANYGYTFGSGTRLTVV.

This clonotype appeared a few times. The chain uses TRBV25-1 and TRBJ2-1; D is unresolved. The CDR3 sequence is 14 residues long. Germline-derived CDR1 and CDR2 are MGHDK and SYGVNS. Trimming removed 3 bases at V and 5 bases at J, with 11 bases between. The CDR3 nucleotides read TGTGCCAGCAGTGAGGTAGTTCGGCACAATGAGCAGTTCTTC. Protein sequence: CASSEVVRHNEQFF. Filled out from reference TRBV25-1 and TRBJ2-1, the complete variable domain reads EADIYQTPRYLVIGTGKKITLECSQTMGHDKMYWYQQDPGMELHLIHYSYGVNSTEKGDLSSESTVSRIRTEHFPLTLESARPSHTSQYLCASSEVVRHNEQFFGPGTRLTVL.

This clonotype turned up a few times. This chain links TRBV4-2 with TRBJ1-2; D might be TRBD1 (5 bases). Germline V gives CDR1 LGHNA, CDR2 YNFKEQ. V lost 4 bases and J 1 base, leaving 19 bases between the germline ends. CDR3 length: 17 amino acids. The CDR3 DNA is TGTGCCAGCAGCCCCCCAATACCGAAGACAGTTAACTATGGCTACACCTTC. It is translated as CASSPPIPKTVNYGYTF.

The chain has TRBV11-2 and TRBJ1-2; 7 bases are a match to TRBD1. The length of the CDR3 is 14 residues. V dropped 3 bases and J dropped 6; count of bases not matched to a gene: 7. Germline V gives CDR1 SGHAT, CDR2 FQNNGV. CDR3 sequence: CASSFRTGPDGYTF. The CDR3 DNA sequence: TGTGCCAGCAGCTTTAGGACAGGCCCTGATGGCTACACCTTC.

This clonotype was detected a few times. The V gene is TRBV29-1, the J gene TRBJ1-1, with D possibly matching TRBD1 (6 bases). Germline loops: CDR1 SQVTM, CDR2 ANQGSEA. V shed 6 bases and J shed 1 base, with 12 bases lying between them. The CDR3 totals 13 residues. The CDR3 sequence is CSVGPGQNTEAFF. DNA of the CDR3: TGCAGCGTCGGCCCGGGACAGAACACTGAAGCTTTCTTT. Full variable domain (missing parts from reference TRBV29-1 and TRBJ1-1): SAVISQKPSRDICQRGTSLTIQCQVDSQVTMMFWYRQQPGQSLTLIATANQGSEATYESGFVIDKFPISRPNLTFSTLTVSNMSPEDSSIYLCSVGPGQNTEAFFGQGTRLTVV.

This clonotype was detected many times. The V and J genes are TRBV20-1 and TRBJ2-5; TRBD2 might be the D (5 bases). V lost 6 bases to trimming and J lost 5 bases, with 7 bases between them. Looked up from germline, CDR1 is DFQATT and CDR2 is SNEGSKA (reference sequence). CDR3 length equals 10 residues. The CDR3 region has the DNA TGCAGTGCCCAGCGGGAGACCCAGTACTTC. Amino acids: CSAQRETQYF.

This clonotype was seen at least ten times. V is TRBV5-1 and J is TRBJ1-4; the D is unclear. The V gene lost 0 bases and the J gene lost 0 bases, with 3 bases spanning the gap. CDR1 and CDR2 from the germline V gene are SGHRS and YFSETQ. The CDR3 is 14 amino acids. The CDR3: CASSLGATNEKLFF. CDR3 nucleotides: TGCGCCAGCAGCTTGGGGGCAACTAATGAAAAACTGTTTTTT.

This clonotype showed up just a few times. The rearrangement joins TRBV7-2 to TRBJ2-5; D is possibly TRBD1 or TRBD2 (5 bases each). Germline V gives CDR1 SGHTA, CDR2 FQGNSA. The ends were cut back, 1 base at V and 5 bases at J, with 26 bases in the middle. The CDR3 is 19 amino acids. The CDR3 DNA reads TGTGCCAGCAGCTTAGTGTCGGGGCGCGCGATGCGGCGTAGGGAGACCCAGTACTTC. This codes for CASSLVSGRAMRRRETQYF.

This rearrangement joins TRBV5-6 to TRBJ1-2; a possible D gene is TRBD1 (6 bases). From germline, CDR1 is SGHDT and CDR2 YYEEEE. The V end lost 4 bases, the J end lost 6 bases, and 16 bases lay between the germline ends. The CDR3 is made up of 14 amino acids. The CDR3, as DNA: TGTGCCAGCAGCGTTGGACAGTCGACTAATGGCTACACCTTC. Translation gives CASSVGQSTNGYTF.

This clonotype showed up just a few times. This chain links TRBV28 with TRBJ1-3; TRBD1 aligns across 9 bases. Trimming at V came to 8 bases and at J to 1 base, leaving 6 bases not matched to a gene. The CDR3 has 15 residues. From germline, CDR1 is MDHEN and CDR2 SYDVKM. The CDR3 DNA reads TGTGCCAGCCTGGGACAGGGCTTTTCTGGAAACACCATATATTTT. The encoded protein is CASLGQGFSGNTIYF.

A word on this clonotype: The junction departs from the called germline gene at one end, perhaps through a read error. The J gene is TRBJ2-3, the V gene TRBV20-1; TRBD2 aligns across 13 bases. The germline gives CDR1 DFQATT, CDR2 SNEGSKA (reference sequence). The CDR3 has 15 residues. This CDR3 is CSATTSGGTIDAQYF. The CDR3 DNA is TGCAGTGCTACGACTAGCGGGGGGACCATAGATGCGCAGTATTTT.

This clonotype has just a few counts. The chain combines TRBV20-1 with TRBJ2-5; TRBD1 aligns across 7 bases. The CDR3 spans 11 residues. Germline values: CDR1 DFQATT, CDR2 SNEGSKA (reference sequence). The trim removed 4 bases at V and 8 bases at J, leaving 4 bases unmatched. Here the CDR3 DNA reads TGCAGTGCTATACAGGGGCTCACCCAGTACTTC. Protein sequence: CSAIQGLTQYF.

This chain uses TRBV6-5 with TRBJ1-5; D call uncertain. V was cut by 4 bases and J by 4 bases, with 14 bases left in between. CDR3 length: 15 amino acids. The germline gives CDR1 MNHEY, CDR2 SVGAGI. CDR3 sequence (DNA): TGTGCCAGCAGTTCAGAGCCGCTGGGGAATCAGCCCCAGCATTTT. Translating it yields CASSSEPLGNQPQHF.

This clonotype was observed a few times. The chain employs TRBV20-1 and TRBJ2-7, with 12 positions matching TRBD2. Trimming at V came to 1 base and at J to 6 bases, leaving 4 bases not matched to a gene. Per germline, CDR1 DFQATT and CDR2 SNEGSKA (reference sequence). The CDR3 consists of 14 residues. The CDR3 region has the DNA TGCAGTGCTAGAGCGACTAGCGGGAGTTCCGAGCAGTACTTC. Translating it yields CSARATSGSSEQYF.

There are many counts of this clonotype. The V gene is TRBV10-3, the J gene TRBJ2-1, with 7 positions matching TRBD1. The length of the CDR3 is 14 residues. Trimming cost V 7 bases and J 9 bases; bases outside gene matches: 12. Germline V lookup: CDR1 ENHRY, CDR2 SYGVKD. The CDR3, as DNA: TGTGCCATCAAGCCCGGGACAGATAACGGTGAGCAGTTCTTC. Residues: CAIKPGTDNGEQFF.

The chain combines TRBV7-9 with TRBJ2-3, with D perhaps TRBD1 or TRBD2 (5 bases each). V was trimmed by 5 bases and J by 2 bases, leaving 17 bases between them. The germline V gene encodes CDR1 SEHNR and CDR2 FQNEAQ (reference sequence). This CDR3 region has 16 residues. CDR3 in amino acids: CASSPGATPSTDTQYF. For the CDR3, the DNA is TGTGCCAGCAGCCCCGGGGCAACTCCTTCCACAGATACGCAGTATTTT.

This clonotype occurred many times. This chain uses TRBV19 with TRBJ2-1, with D perhaps TRBD2 (6 bases). The CDR3 covers 14 residues. Trimming shortened V by 2 bases and J by 8 bases, and 13 bases separated the two germline ends. CDR1 and CDR2 (germline): LNHDA, SQIVND (reference sequence). CDR3 in amino acids: CASSIMSGVYEQFF. The CDR3 DNA reads TGTGCCAGTAGTATAATGTCGGGAGTCTATGAGCAGTTCTTC. Looking up the rest from reference TRBV19 and TRBJ2-1 gives the full variable domain: DGGITQSPKYLFRKEGQNVTLSCEQNLNHDAMYWYRQDPGQGLRLIYYSQIVNDFQKGDIAEGYSVSREKKESFPLTVTSAQKNPTAFYLCASSIMSGVYEQFFGPGTRLTVL.

This chain connects TRBV29-1 to TRBJ2-3; the D gene is possibly TRBD1 (6 bases). V lost 2 bases, J lost 2 bases, and 11 bases lay in between. Germline CDR1 is SQVTM and CDR2 is ANQGSEA. The length of the CDR3 is 14 residues. CDR3 in amino acids: CSVETDSYTDTQYF. The DNA for the CDR3 is TGCAGCGTTGAAACGGACAGCTACACAGATACGCAGTATTTT.

The chain uses TRBV14 and TRBJ2-1; D assignment may be TRBD1 or TRBD2 (5 bases each). Trimming stripped 3 bases from V and 0 bases from J, with 12 bases between. This CDR3 is built from 16 residues. Germline CDR1 and CDR2: SGHDN and FVKESK. In nucleotides, the CDR3 is TGTGCCAGCAGCCATGGGACGGGGCTCTCCTACAATGAGCAGTTCTTC. Translated, it gives CASSHGTGLSYNEQFF. Supplemented by reference TRBV14 and TRBJ2-1, the full variable domain reads EAGVTQFPSHSVIEKGQTVTLRCDPISGHDNLYWYRRVMGKEIKFLLHFVKESKQDESGMPNNRFLAERTGGTYSTLKVQPAELEDSGVYFCASSHGTGLSYNEQFFGPGTRLTVL.

This clonotype showed up just a few times. The V call is TRBV9, the J call TRBJ1-2, with 11 nucleotides matching TRBD1. Unmatched junction bases numbered 0, after V lost 5 bases and J lost 6 bases. Germline lookup yields CDR1 SGDLS and CDR2 YYNGEE. The CDR3 has 12 residues. The CDR3, as DNA: TGTGCCAGCAGGGGACAGGGGGATGGCTACACCTTC. This gives the protein CASRGQGDGYTF.

This clonotype was counted only a few times. J is TRBJ2-5 and V is TRBV6-1, with 8 bases identical to TRBD2. CDR3 length: 11 residues. The ends lost 6 bases at V and 9 bases at J; junction bases unmatched: 3. The germline V gene encodes CDR1 MNHNS and CDR2 SASEGT. CDR3 sequence reads: CASRASGSQYF. The CDR3 DNA sequence: TGTGCCAGCAGGGCTAGCGGGTCCCAGTACTTC.

This clonotype was recorded a few times. V usage is TRBV20-1 and J usage is TRBJ2-5, with 12 bases aligning to TRBD1. Germline values: CDR1 DFQATT, CDR2 SNEGSKA (reference sequence). V was pared by 7 bases and J by 5 bases, with 11 bases of the junction left unmatched. This CDR3 comprises 15 residues. The CDR3 is CSGLPGQGAWETQYF. CDR3 bases: TGCAGTGGGTTACCGGGACAGGGGGCGTGGGAGACCCAGTACTTC.

The chain uses TRBV4-3 and TRBJ2-1, with 8 bases that match TRBD2. The V gene end was trimmed by 6 bases and the J gene end by 8 bases; junction bases not matched to a gene: 24. This CDR3 contains 19 residues. Germline assignment: CDR1 LGHNA and CDR2 YSLEER. DNA of the CDR3: TGCGCCAGCAGACACAAGATTTGGAGATCGGGAGGGCCTTTCTATGAGCAGTTCTTC. Protein product: CASRHKIWRSGGPFYEQFF.

This clonotype was observed a few times. The chain carries TRBV5-1 and TRBJ2-1; D is uncertain. Looked up from germline, CDR1 is SGHRS and CDR2 is YFSETQ. The CDR3 sequence is 14 residues long. V dropped 0 bases and J dropped 10 bases, with 14 bases sitting between them. CDR3 bases: TGCGCCAGCAGCTTGGCTGCGAGAGCTGAGGAGCAGTTCTTC. It is translated as CASSLAARAEEQFF.

In its sample, this clonotype was seen a few times. This chain links TRBV9 with TRBJ2-6; TRBD1 is a possible D gene (6 bases). The CDR3 is 19 amino acids. V was cut by 4 bases and J by 0 bases, with 20 bases left in between. Germline loops: CDR1 SGDLS, CDR2 YYNGEE. The CDR3 nucleotides are TGTGCCAGCAGCAAACAAAAACGGACAGTCGACTCTGGGGCCAACGTCCTGACTTTC. Its protein product is CASSKQKRTVDSGANVLTF.

DNA for the CDR3: TGTGCCAGCACCTTACTAGCGGGAGAACACAATGAGCAGTTCTTC. Protein sequence: CASTLLAGEHNEQFF. The V and J genes are TRBV12-3 or TRBV12-4 and TRBJ2-1, with 11 nucleotides matching TRBD2. The ends lost 7 bases at V and 5 bases at J; junction bases unmatched: 7. The CDR3 covers 15 residues.